This T cell receptor beta chain is drawn from a study of response to subunit inactivated influenza vaccine. One entry per CDR3 protein, called by TCRdb with MiXCR from the RT-PCR reads. This table holds 500,000 to 550,000 distinct CDR3 sequences, 6.5% to 8% found once. Sequencing was performed on PBMCs from blood, taken about 23 months after vaccination. The TCR was taken from a man aged 50 to 75 who received an inactivated influenza vaccine.

CDR3 loop: CASSLLKTGELFF. As DNA, the CDR3 is TGTGCCAGCAGCTTATTGAAAACCGGGGAGCTGTTTTTT. This chain links TRBV7-9 with TRBJ2-2, with D uncertain. The CDR3 runs to 13 residues. Between the trimmed V and J ends, which lost 2 bases and 5 bases, there was a span of 6 bases. CDR1 and CDR2 from the germline V gene are SEHNR and FQNEAQ (reference sequence).